This T cell receptor beta chain emerged from a study of blood T cell repertoires in COVID-19. Study-wide background: COVID-19 samples collected from the United States, Italy and Spain covered acute and convalescent phases.

The V gene end was trimmed by 5 bases and the J gene end by 5 bases; junction bases not matched to a gene: 11. The CDR3 is 15 residues long. Germline-derived CDR1 and CDR2 are SGHNT and YYREEE (reference sequence). Participants, about 18 to 100 years old, spanned under 25 US areas. Two consecutive negative NP/OP PCR tests, clearance, or resolved symptoms defined Cohort 3 recovery. Method: immunoSEQ multiplex PCR; TCRdb's copy keeps in-frame clones and lacks some. This table holds a few hundred thousand clones, around 90% found once. Sequencing was performed on PBMCs or T cells enriched from blood (not recorded which). This sequence was found in a man aged 25-40 years who had recovered from COVID-19. This chain connects TRBV5-4 to TRBJ1-1; 8 nucleotides agree with TRBD1. The CDR3, as DNA: TGTGCCAGCAGAGCAGGGGGCAGTCGGAGGACTGAAGCTTTCTTT. It translates to CASRAGGSRRTEAFF.